This T cell receptor (beta chain) was retrieved from a study of tumor and adjacent non-tumor tissue in lung cancer. Study conclusions and caveats: Higher tumor TCR diversity was associated with shorter survival.

This clonotype has just one count. Its antigen is unknown. The template was RNA from unsorted bulk tissue. Germline CDR1 and CDR2: SGHAT and FQNNGV. This CDR3 has 14 residues. TCRbeta libraries were built with three rounds of nested PCR, modified from ARM-PCR. TCRdb redid the calling of the multiplex PCR reads with MiXCR, one entry per CDR3 protein. The repertoire holds approximately 100,000 distinct CDR3 sequences, with roughly 80% as singletons. The chain has TRBV11-2 and TRBJ2-1, with 9 bases that match TRBD1. The J call is uncertain, as TRBJ2-7 better fits the DNA end. The sample taken for sequencing was lung tumor tissue. This clonotype was obtained from a woman aged 55-70 years with non-small cell lung cancer. The CDR3 region is CASGLNRGPHEQYF. In nucleotides, the CDR3 is TGTGCCAGCGGTTTAAACAGGGGGCCGCATGAGCAGTACTTC.